This paragraph reports one T cell receptor (beta chain). Using immunoSEQ multiplex PCR, the repertoire was profiled, and TCRdb retains in-frame clones only, with some absent. Of over a million clones listed, approximately 98.5% are singletons. The CDR3 loop spans 13 amino acids. V lost 0 bases and J lost 5, with 9 bases in between. Germline lookup yields CDR1 SGDLS and CDR2 YYNGEE. The data originate from a study of shared clonotypes between healthy human individuals. This receptor was taken from a man aged 25-45 years in good health. Sequencing was performed on naive CD4+ T cells sorted from blood. Subset reported: CD45RA+ positively selected. This chain links TRBV9 with TRBJ2-7, with D maybe TRBD2 (5 bases). The CDR3 region has the DNA TGTGCCAGCAGCGTAGTTGGGAGTAACGAGCAGTACTTC. This sequence encodes CASSVVGSNEQYF.